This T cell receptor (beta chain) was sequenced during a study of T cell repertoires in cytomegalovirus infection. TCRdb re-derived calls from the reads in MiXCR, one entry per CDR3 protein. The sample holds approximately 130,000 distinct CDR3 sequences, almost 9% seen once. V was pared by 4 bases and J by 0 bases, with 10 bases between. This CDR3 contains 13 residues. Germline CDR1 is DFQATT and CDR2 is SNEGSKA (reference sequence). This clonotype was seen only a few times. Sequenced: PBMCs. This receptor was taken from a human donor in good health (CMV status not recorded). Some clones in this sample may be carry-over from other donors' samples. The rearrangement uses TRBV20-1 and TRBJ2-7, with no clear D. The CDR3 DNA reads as TGCAGTGCTAATGGACCGAGCTCCTACGAGCAGTACTTC. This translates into CSANGPSSYEQYF.